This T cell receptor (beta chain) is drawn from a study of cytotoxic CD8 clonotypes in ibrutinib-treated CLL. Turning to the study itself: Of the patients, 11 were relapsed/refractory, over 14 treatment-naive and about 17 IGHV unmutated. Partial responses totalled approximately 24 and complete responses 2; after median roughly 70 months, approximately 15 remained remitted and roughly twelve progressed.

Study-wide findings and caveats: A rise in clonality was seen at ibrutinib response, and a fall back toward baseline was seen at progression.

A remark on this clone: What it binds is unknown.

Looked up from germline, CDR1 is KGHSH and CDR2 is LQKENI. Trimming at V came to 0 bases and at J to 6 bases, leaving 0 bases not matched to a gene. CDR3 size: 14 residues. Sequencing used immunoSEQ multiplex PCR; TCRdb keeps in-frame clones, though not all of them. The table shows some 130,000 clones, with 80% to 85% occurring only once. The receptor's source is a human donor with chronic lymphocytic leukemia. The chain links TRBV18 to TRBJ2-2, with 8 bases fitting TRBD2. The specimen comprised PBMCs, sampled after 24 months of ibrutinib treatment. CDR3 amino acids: CASSPPSGAGELFF. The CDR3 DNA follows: TGTGCCAGCTCACCACCTAGCGGGGCCGGGGAGCTGTTTTTT.